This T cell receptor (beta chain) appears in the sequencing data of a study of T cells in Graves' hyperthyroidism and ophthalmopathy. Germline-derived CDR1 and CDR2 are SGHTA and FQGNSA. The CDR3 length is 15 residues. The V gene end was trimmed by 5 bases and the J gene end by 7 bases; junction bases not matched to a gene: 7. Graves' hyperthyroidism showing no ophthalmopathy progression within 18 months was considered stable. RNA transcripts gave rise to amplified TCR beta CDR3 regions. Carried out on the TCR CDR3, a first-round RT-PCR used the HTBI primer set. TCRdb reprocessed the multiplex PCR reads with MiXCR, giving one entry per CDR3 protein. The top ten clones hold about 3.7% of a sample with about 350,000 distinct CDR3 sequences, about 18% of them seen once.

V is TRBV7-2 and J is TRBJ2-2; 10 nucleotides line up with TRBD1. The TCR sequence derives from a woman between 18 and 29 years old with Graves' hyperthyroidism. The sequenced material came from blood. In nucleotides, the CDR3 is TGTGCCAGCAGCCCGGACAGGGGGTCGGTCGGGGAGCTGTTTTTT. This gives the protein CASSPDRGSVGELFF. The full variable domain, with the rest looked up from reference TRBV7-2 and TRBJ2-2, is GAGVSQSPSNKVTEKGKDVELRCDPISGHTALYWYRQSLGQGLEFLIYFQGNSAPDKSGLPSDRFSAERTGGSVSTLTIQRTQQEDSAVYLCASSPDRGSVGELFFGEGSRLTVL.